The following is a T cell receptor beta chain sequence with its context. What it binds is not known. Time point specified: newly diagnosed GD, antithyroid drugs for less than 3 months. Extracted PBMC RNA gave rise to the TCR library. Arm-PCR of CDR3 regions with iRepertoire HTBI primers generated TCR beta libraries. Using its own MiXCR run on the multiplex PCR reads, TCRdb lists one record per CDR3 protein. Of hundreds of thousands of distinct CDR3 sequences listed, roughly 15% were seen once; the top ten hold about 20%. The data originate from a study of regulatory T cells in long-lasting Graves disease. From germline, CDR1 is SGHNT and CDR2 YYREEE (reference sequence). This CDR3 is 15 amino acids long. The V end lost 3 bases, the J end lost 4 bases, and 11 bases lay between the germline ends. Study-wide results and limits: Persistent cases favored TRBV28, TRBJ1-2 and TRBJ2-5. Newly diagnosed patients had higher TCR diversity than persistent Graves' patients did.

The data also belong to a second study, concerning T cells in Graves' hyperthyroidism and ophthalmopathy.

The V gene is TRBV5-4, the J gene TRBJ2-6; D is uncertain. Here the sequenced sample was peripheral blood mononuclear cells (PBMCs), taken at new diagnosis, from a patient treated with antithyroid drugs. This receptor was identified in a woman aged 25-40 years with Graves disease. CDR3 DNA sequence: TGTGCCAGCAGCTCCTCGTTCGGGGGGGCCAACGTCCTGACTTTC. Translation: CASSSSFGGANVLTF. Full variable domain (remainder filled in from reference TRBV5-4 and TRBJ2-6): ETGVTQSPTHLIKTRGQQVTLRCSSQSGHNTVSWYQQALGQGPQFIFQYYREEENGRGNFPPRFSGLQFPNYSSELNVNALELDDSALYLCASSSSFGGANVLTFGAGSRLTVL.